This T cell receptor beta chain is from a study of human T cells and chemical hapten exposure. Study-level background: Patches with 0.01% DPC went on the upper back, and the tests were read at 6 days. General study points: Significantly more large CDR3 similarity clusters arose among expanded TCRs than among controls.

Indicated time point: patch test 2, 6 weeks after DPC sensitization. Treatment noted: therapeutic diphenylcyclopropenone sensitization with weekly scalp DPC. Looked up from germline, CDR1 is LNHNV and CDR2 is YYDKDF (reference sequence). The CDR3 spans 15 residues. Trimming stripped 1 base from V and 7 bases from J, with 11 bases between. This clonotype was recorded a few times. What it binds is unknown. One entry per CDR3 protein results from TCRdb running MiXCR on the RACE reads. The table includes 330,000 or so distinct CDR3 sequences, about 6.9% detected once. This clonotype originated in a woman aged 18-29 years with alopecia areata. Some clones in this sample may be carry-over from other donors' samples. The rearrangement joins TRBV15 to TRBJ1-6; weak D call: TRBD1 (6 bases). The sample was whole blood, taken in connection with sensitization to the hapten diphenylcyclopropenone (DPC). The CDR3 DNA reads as TGTGCCACCAGCAGAGGTACCCAGGGGAATTCACCCCTCCACTTT. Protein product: CATSRGTQGNSPLHF.